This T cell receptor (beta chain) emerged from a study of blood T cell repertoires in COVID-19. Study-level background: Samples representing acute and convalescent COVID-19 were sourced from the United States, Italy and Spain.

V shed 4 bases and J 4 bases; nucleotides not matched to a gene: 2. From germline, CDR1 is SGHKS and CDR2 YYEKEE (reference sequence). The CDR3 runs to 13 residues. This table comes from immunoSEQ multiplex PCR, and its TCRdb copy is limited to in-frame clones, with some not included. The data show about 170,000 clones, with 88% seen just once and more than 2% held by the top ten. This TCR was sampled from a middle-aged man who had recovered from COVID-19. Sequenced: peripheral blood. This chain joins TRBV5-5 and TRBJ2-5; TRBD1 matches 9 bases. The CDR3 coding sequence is TGTGCCAGCAGCATGGACAGGGGAGAGACCCAGTACTTC. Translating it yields CASSMDRGETQYF.